This passage covers 11 T cell receptor beta chains from one sample sequenced in a study of CD8 T cells in Susac syndrome. RNA, at roughly 0.45 to 1 ug, was reverse transcribed with random hexamers. TCRdb reanalysed the immunoSEQ multiplex PCR reads using MiXCR and keeps one entry per CDR3 protein. The sample has about 200,000 distinct CDR3 sequences, roughly 95% seen once; the top ten hold about 0.09%. Specimen: CD4+ T cells from PBMCs. These receptors were obtained from a human donor with multiple sclerosis.

CDR3 loop: CASSSSPLRQGMYGELFF. CDR3 DNA: TGTGCCAGCAGCTCCTCTCCCCTCCGACAGGGGATGTACGGGGAGCTGTTTTTT. This sequence joins TRBV11-2 and TRBJ2-2; 8 bases line up with TRBD1. Germline V CDR1 and CDR2: SGHAT, FQNNGV. The J segment lost 7 bases and the V segment lost 4 bases, leaving 17 bases of the junction unmatched. The CDR3 has 18 residues.

V and J are TRBV27 and TRBJ2-7; D may be TRBD2 (6 bases). Germline V gives CDR1 MNHEY, CDR2 SMNVEV (reference sequence). The CDR3 has 13 residues. V was cut by 6 bases and J by 6 bases, with 15 bases left in between. CDR3 in amino acids: CASSPRPGLEQYF. In nucleotides, the CDR3 is TGTGCCAGCAGCCCAAGACCGGGACTCGAGCAGTACTTC.

The V and J genes are TRBV2 and TRBJ2-1; D is uncertain. V was shortened by 6 bases and J by 9 bases, with 18 bases between the two germline ends. There are 14 residues in the CDR3. Germline V gene lookup returns CDR1 SNHLY and CDR2 FYNNEI. CDR3 nucleotides: TGTGCCAGCAGAACGGGTCTTTTCGGCGGTGAGCAGTTCTTC. It specifies CASRTGLFGGEQFF.

The CDR3 DNA reads as TGTGCCAGCGGTGAGGAGAGGAGACCCTATGGCTACACCTTC. Translating gives CASGEERRPYGYTF. The rearrangement joins TRBV7-8 to TRBJ1-2; D ambiguous. V shed 8 bases and J shed 4 bases, with 17 bases lying between them. The CDR3 is 14 residues long. From germline, CDR1 is SGHVS and CDR2 FQNEAQ.

This chain uses TRBV5-1 with TRBJ2-3, with D tentatively TRBD1 (7 bases). CDR3 length: 15 amino acids. V lost 0 bases to trimming and J lost 4 bases, with 12 bases between them. CDR1 is SGHRS and CDR2 is YFSETQ in the germline V gene. CDR3 sequence reads: CASSLGQGGADTQYF. DNA for the CDR3: TGCGCCAGCAGCTTGGGTCAGGGGGGAGCAGATACGCAGTATTTT.

The chain has TRBV27 and TRBJ2-3; D ambiguous. The germline V gene encodes CDR1 MNHEY and CDR2 SMNVEV (reference sequence). Trimming stripped 4 bases from V and 4 bases from J, with 15 bases between. The CDR3 runs 15 residues. DNA of the CDR3: TGTGCCAGCAGTTGGGCGGCGGTCGGAGCAGATACGCAGTATTTT. Its translation: CASSWAAVGADTQYF.

The chain is built from TRBV7-2 and TRBJ2-7, with TRBD1 identical over 12 bases. In germline, CDR1 is SGHTA, CDR2 FQGNSA. The CDR3 sequence is 15 residues long. J gave up 7 bases and V 5 bases, and 9 bases lay outside the gene matches. The CDR3 sequence is CASSKGQGAMGEQYF. Here the CDR3 DNA reads TGTGCCAGCAGCAAGGGACAGGGGGCGATGGGGGAGCAGTACTTC.

The V gene is TRBV6-5, the J gene TRBJ1-5, with D tentatively TRBD1 (5 bases). V lost 4 bases to trimming and J lost 1 base, with 17 bases between them. Germline-derived CDR1 and CDR2 are MNHEY and SVGAGI. This CDR3 spans 17 amino acids. The CDR3 loop reads CASSSMSRQLSNQPQHF. The CDR3 region has the DNA TGTGCCAGCAGTTCGATGTCGCGACAGCTCAGCAATCAGCCCCAGCATTTT.

V and J are TRBV12-3 or TRBV12-4 and TRBJ2-7; D gene ambiguous. The CDR3 sequence is 14 residues long. V gave up 5 bases and J gave up 3 bases, with 14 bases separating them. The CDR3 DNA is TGTGCCAGCAGTAGGTCTACCATTAGCTACGAGCAGTACTTC. Its protein product is CASSRSTISYEQYF.

This clonotype has only one observation. V gene TRBV30 combines with J gene TRBJ1-5; 8 nucleotides align to TRBD1. V shed 3 bases, J shed 7 bases, and the junction held 8 bases outside the gene matches. The CDR3 extends over 14 amino acids. The germline V gene encodes CDR1 GTSNPN and CDR2 SVGIG (reference sequence). The CDR3 nucleotides are TGTGCCTGGAGCCAGGGACAGGTAAACCAGCCCCAGCATTTT. Translation gives CAWSQGQVNQPQHF.

The chain recombines TRBV5-1 with TRBJ2-7; 13 bases align to TRBD2. The trim removed 2 bases at V and 6 bases at J, leaving 5 bases unmatched. Germline-derived CDR1 and CDR2 are SGHRS and YFSETQ. The CDR3 extends over 15 amino acids. This CDR3 is CASSLGLAGESEQYF. Written as DNA, the CDR3 is TGCGCCAGCAGCTTAGGACTAGCGGGAGAAAGCGAGCAGTACTTC.